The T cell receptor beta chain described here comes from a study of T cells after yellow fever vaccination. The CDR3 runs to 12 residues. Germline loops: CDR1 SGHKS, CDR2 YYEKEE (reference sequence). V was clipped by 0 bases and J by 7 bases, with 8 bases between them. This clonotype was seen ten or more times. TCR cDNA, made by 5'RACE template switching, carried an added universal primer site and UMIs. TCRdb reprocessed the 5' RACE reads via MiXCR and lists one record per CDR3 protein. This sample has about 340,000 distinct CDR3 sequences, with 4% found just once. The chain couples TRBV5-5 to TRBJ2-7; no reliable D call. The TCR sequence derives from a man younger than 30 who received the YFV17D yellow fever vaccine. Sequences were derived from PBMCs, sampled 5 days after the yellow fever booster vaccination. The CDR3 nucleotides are TGTGCCAGCAGCTTGGTCCCGCAAGAGCAGTACGTC. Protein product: CASSLVPQEQYV.